The 27 T cell receptor beta chains reported below all come from one sample, sequenced in a study of T cells in Graves' hyperthyroidism and ophthalmopathy. The TCR beta CDR3 regions underwent amplification using RNA transcripts as the source. Researchers ran a first-round RT-PCR on the TCR CDR3 using the HTBI primer set. TCRdb fed the multiplex PCR reads into MiXCR, producing one record per CDR3 protein. The profile shows 200,000 to 300,000 distinct CDR3 sequences, 24% of them singletons. Material: blood. These receptors were taken from a woman aged 40-49 years with Graves' ophthalmopathy.

Ten or more counts support this clonotype. The V call is TRBV28, the J call TRBJ1-1; D unclear. The germline gives CDR1 MDHEN, CDR2 SYDVKM. This CDR3 contains 15 residues. V was trimmed by 2 bases and J by 5 bases, leaving 15 bases between them. CDR3 region: CASSLPREAGTEAFF. The CDR3 region has the DNA TGTGCCAGCAGTTTACCTCGGGAGGCGGGGACTGAAGCTTTCTTT.

The rearrangement links TRBV6-1 to TRBJ2-6; D is unclear. The V end was cut by 4 bases, the J end by 0 bases, with 7 bases between. Germline CDR1 MNHNS, CDR2 SASEGT. The CDR3 loop spans 15 amino acids. CDR3 nucleotide sequence: TGTGCCAGCAGTGGGACCCTCTCTGGGGCCAACGTCCTGACTTTC. Encoded protein: CASSGTLSGANVLTF.

This clonotype occurred many times. The CDR3 here is CASSESQDMNTEAFF. CDR3 DNA sequence: TGTGCCAGCAGTGAGAGTCAGGATATGAACACTGAAGCTTTCTTT. The rearrangement links TRBV6-1 to TRBJ1-1; D unclear. The germline gives CDR1 MNHNS, CDR2 SASEGT. The CDR3 extends over 15 amino acids. V lost 3 bases and J lost 0, with 11 bases in between.

The chain couples TRBV7-8 to TRBJ1-5, with 10 positions matching TRBD1. Trimming at V came to 5 bases and at J to 6 bases, leaving 13 bases not matched to a gene. The CDR3 has 17 amino acids. Germline CDR1 is SGHVS and CDR2 is FQNEAQ. The CDR3 bases are TGTGCCAGCAGCCCCCTCTCCGGGACAGGGGTTGGTCAGCCCCAGCATTTT. Translated, it gives CASSPLSGTGVGQPQHF.

The chain joins TRBV11-2 to TRBJ2-5; the match to TRBD2 covers 7 bases. Germline loops: CDR1 SGHAT, CDR2 FQNNGV. Losses at the gene ends were 5 bases for V and 5 bases for J; bases not matched to a gene: 8. The CDR3 has 14 residues. The CDR3 loop reads CASSRLAWKETQYF. CDR3 nucleotides: TGTGCCAGCAGCCGACTAGCTTGGAAGGAGACCCAGTACTTC. Supplemented by reference TRBV11-2 and TRBJ2-5, the full variable domain reads EAGVAQSPRYKIIEKRQSVAFWCNPISGHATLYWYQQILGQGPKLLIQFQNNGVVDDSQLPKDRFSAERLKGVDSTLKIQPAKLEDSAVYLCASSRLAWKETQYFGPGTRLLVL.

V is TRBV20-1 and J is TRBJ1-2, with D perhaps matching TRBD1 (6 bases). Germline values: CDR1 DFQATT, CDR2 SNEGSKA (reference sequence). This CDR3 has 13 amino acids. With 4 bases removed from V and 9 bases from J, the gap between germline ends came to 18 bases. The CDR3 region is CSATPQGKESYTF. In DNA form, the CDR3 reads TGCAGTGCTACCCCTCAGGGGAAAGAGAGCTACACCTTC.

V gene TRBV19 combines with J gene TRBJ2-7; 7 bases map to TRBD1. The CDR3 has 14 residues. Per germline, CDR1 LNHDA and CDR2 SQIVND (reference sequence). The V gene end was trimmed by 5 bases and the J gene end by 3 bases; junction bases not matched to a gene: 7. The CDR3 loop is CASSLRQGVYEQYF. Written as DNA, the CDR3 is TGTGCCAGTAGTCTCCGACAGGGCGTCTACGAGCAGTACTTC.

The chain recombines TRBV6-1 with TRBJ2-5; TRBD2 matches 11 bases. This CDR3 spans 16 amino acids. Trimming removed 6 bases from V and 3 bases from J; junction bases left unmatched: 9. CDR1 and CDR2 from the germline V gene are MNHNS and SASEGT. CDR3 region: CASRDSGRAIEETQYF. For the CDR3, the DNA is TGTGCCAGCAGAGATAGCGGGAGGGCCATTGAAGAGACCCAGTACTTC.

This clonotype has a count of ten or more. This sequence joins TRBV19 and TRBJ2-4; TRBD2 aligns across 11 bases. This CDR3 is 15 amino acids long. Trimming removed 6 bases from V and 6 bases from J; junction bases left unmatched: 7. Germline CDR1 is LNHDA and CDR2 is SQIVND (reference sequence). CDR3: CASRPQGTSGNIQYF. The CDR3 DNA reads as TGTGCCAGTAGACCCCAGGGGACTAGCGGAAACATTCAGTACTTC.

This clonotype has at least ten counts. The chain has TRBV2 and TRBJ2-5, with D maybe TRBD1 (6 bases). With 7 bases removed from V and 2 bases from J, the gap between germline ends came to 11 bases. The CDR3 is made up of 13 amino acids. Germline CDR1 SNHLY, CDR2 FYNNEI. Written as DNA, the CDR3 is TGTGCCAGCACTTGGACAGAACAAGAGACCCAGTACTTC. Protein product: CASTWTEQETQYF.

This rearrangement joins TRBV28 to TRBJ1-1; the D gene is possibly TRBD1 (5 bases). The germline gives CDR1 MDHEN, CDR2 SYDVKM. V lost 7 bases and J lost 8, with 20 bases in between. The CDR3 spans 14 residues. The CDR3 coding sequence is TGTGCCAGCATTACGTATGGGGCGGCCAAGGAAGCTTTCTTT. Its protein is CASITYGAAKEAFF. Full variable domain (outside the CDR3, taken from reference TRBV28 and TRBJ1-1): DVKVTQSSRYLVKRTGEKVFLECVQDMDHENMFWYRQDPGLGLRLIYFSYDVKMKEKGDIPEGYSVSREKKERFSLILESASTNQTSMYLCASITYGAAKEAFFGQGTRLTVV.

This clonotype was detected ten times or more. The gene calls are TRBV30 and TRBJ2-2; TRBD1 might be the D (5 bases). Trimming pared 3 bases from V and 3 bases from J, leaving 11 bases between. The CDR3 sequence is 14 residues long. In germline, CDR1 is GTSNPN, CDR2 SVGIG (reference sequence). DNA of the CDR3: TGTGCCTGGAGGGCCGACAGCTACACCGGGGAGCTGTTTTTT. This gives the protein CAWRADSYTGELFF.

The chain employs TRBV2 and TRBJ1-1, with D perhaps TRBD1 (5 bases). From germline, CDR1 is SNHLY and CDR2 FYNNEI. The V end lost 10 bases, the J end lost 2 bases, and 14 bases lay between the germline ends. The length of the CDR3 is 13 residues. The CDR3, as DNA: TGTGCCACCCATCGACAGATAAACACTGAAGCTTTCTTT. It is translated as CATHRQINTEAFF.

This clonotype was detected many times. The chain joins TRBV28 to TRBJ1-5; the D is unclear. Trimming pared 7 bases from V and 0 bases from J, leaving 10 bases between. CDR1 and CDR2 from the germline V gene are MDHEN and SYDVKM. The length of the CDR3 is 14 residues. CDR3 residues: CASTPLASNQPQHF. CDR3 bases: TGTGCCAGCACCCCTTTAGCTAGCAATCAGCCCCAGCATTTT. Looking up the rest from reference TRBV28 and TRBJ1-5 gives the full variable domain: DVKVTQSSRYLVKRTGEKVFLECVQDMDHENMFWYRQDPGLGLRLIYFSYDVKMKEKGDIPEGYSVSREKKERFSLILESASTNQTSMYLCASTPLASNQPQHFGDGTRLSIL.

This clonotype was detected many times. The CDR3 nucleotides are TGCGCCAGCAGCTCAGTGGACAGGGATGGATACACCGGGGAGCTGTTTTTT. It specifies CASSSVDRDGYTGELFF. The chain recombines TRBV5-1 with TRBJ2-2; 8 positions match TRBD1. The V gene's germline CDR1 is SGHRS and CDR2 YFSETQ. The CDR3 spans 17 residues. With V trimmed by 3 bases and J by 3 bases, 10 bases remained unmatched. The whole variable domain, filled in from reference TRBV5-1 and TRBJ2-2, reads KAGVTQTPRYLIKTRGQQVTLSCSPISGHRSVSWYQQTPGQGLQFLFEYFSETQRNKGNFPGRFSGRQFSNSRSEMNVSTLELGDSALYLCASSSVDRDGYTGELFFGEGSRLTVL.

This sequence joins TRBV18 and TRBJ1-6; 7 bases line up with TRBD1. V gave up 3 bases and J gave up 3 bases; unmatched junction bases: 5. This CDR3 has 16 residues. CDR1 and CDR2 from the germline V gene are KGHSH and LQKENI. CDR3 region: CASSPGRDSYNSPLHF. The CDR3 DNA follows: TGTGCCAGCTCACCCGGCCGGGACAGCTATAATTCACCCCTCCACTTT. The whole variable domain, filled in from reference TRBV18 and TRBJ1-6, reads NAGVMQNPRHLVRRRGQEARLRCSPMKGHSHVYWYRQLPEEGLKFMVYLQKENIIDESGMPKERFSAEFPKEGPSILRIQQVVRGDSAAYFCASSPGRDSYNSPLHFGNGTRLTVT.

This clonotype was seen a handful of times. The chain uses TRBV28 and TRBJ2-7; 11 nucleotides align to TRBD2. Trimming at V came to 6 bases and at J to 3 bases, leaving 7 bases not matched to a gene. The germline V gene encodes CDR1 MDHEN and CDR2 SYDVKM. The CDR3 runs to 15 residues. This CDR3 is CASRYGTSGFYEQYF. In DNA, the CDR3 is TGTGCCAGCAGATACGGGACTAGCGGATTCTACGAGCAGTACTTC.

This rearrangement joins TRBV12-3 or TRBV12-4 to TRBJ2-5; no clear D. This CDR3 is built from 12 residues. The V gene lost 2 bases and the J gene lost 5 bases, with 6 bases spanning the gap. CDR3: CASSLPAETQYF. The CDR3 bases are TGTGCCAGCAGTTTACCCGCGGAGACCCAGTACTTC.

This clonotype was counted many times. The rearrangement joins TRBV12-3 or TRBV12-4 to TRBJ1-3; D remains unclear. There are 14 residues in the CDR3. Trimming took off 7 bases at V and 0 bases at J, with 10 bases between the two ends. DNA for the CDR3: TGTGCCAGCACAACGGACGACTCTGGAAACACCATATATTTT. Its translation: CASTTDDSGNTIYF.

V usage is TRBV13 and J usage is TRBJ2-7; D ambiguous. Trimming left V 3 bases short and J 0 bases short, with 12 bases between. This CDR3 has 15 residues. Germline CDR1 is PRHDT and CDR2 is FYEKMQ (reference sequence). CDR3 nucleotides: TGTGCCAGCAGCTTCTCATCCTGGAGCTCCTACGAGCAGTACTTC. Its protein product is CASSFSSWSSYEQYF.

The chain combines TRBV11-1 with TRBJ1-1, with 10 bases identical to TRBD1. This CDR3 contains 16 residues. V lost 7 bases and J lost 6; bases outside the gene matches: 14. CDR1 is SGHAT and CDR2 is FQDESV in the germline V gene (reference sequence). CDR3 in DNA: TGTGCCAGCACCCCAGGACAGGGGGGCGTTGTGCCTGAAGCTTTCTTT. Protein sequence: CASTPGQGGVVPEAFF.

This clonotype was picked up many times. The chain is built from TRBV11-2 and TRBJ2-7; 8 bases map to TRBD2. Looked up from germline, CDR1 is SGHAT and CDR2 is FQNNGV. J lost 0 bases, V lost 3 bases, and 4 bases had no gene match. CDR3 length: 15 residues. CDR3 loop: CASSLDGRVSYEQYF. Here the CDR3 DNA reads TGTGCCAGCAGCTTGGACGGGAGGGTCTCCTACGAGCAGTACTTC.

This clonotype was found many times. V gene TRBV30 combines with J gene TRBJ1-1, with D unclear. The V gene lost 1 base and the J gene lost 7 bases, with 4 bases spanning the gap. This CDR3 is built from 10 residues. CDR1 is GTSNPN, CDR2 SVGIG, per germline (reference sequence). The CDR3 sequence is CAWSAREAFF. The CDR3 DNA reads TGTGCCTGGAGTGCGCGTGAAGCTTTCTTT.

This clonotype was recorded many times. The V gene is TRBV4-1, the J gene TRBJ1-5, with D unresolved. The CDR3 consists of 15 residues. Germline V gene sequence: CDR1 MGHRA, CDR2 YSYEKL. V lost 0 bases and J 6 bases, leaving 12 bases between the germline ends. The CDR3, as DNA: TGCGCCAGCAGCCAAGAAGGGCAGGCGAGTCAGCCCCAGCATTTT. It is translated as CASSQEGQASQPQHF.

The chain uses TRBV4-1 and TRBJ1-3; D is possibly TRBD1 (5 bases). This CDR3 comprises 17 residues. Germline-derived CDR1 and CDR2 are MGHRA and YSYEKL. Between the trimmed V and J ends, which lost 2 bases and 2 bases, there was a span of 16 bases. CDR3: CASSQFADTGTGNTIYF. The CDR3 nucleotides are TGCGCCAGCAGCCAATTTGCGGACACCGGTACTGGAAACACCATATATTTT.

This clonotype was detected many times. The V call is TRBV5-4, the J call TRBJ2-2; no reliable D call. Germline CDR1 reads SGHNT; CDR2 reads YYREEE (reference sequence). This CDR3 contains 12 residues. V dropped 4 bases and J dropped 2 bases, with 3 bases sitting between them. CDR3 region: CASSGNTGELFF. CDR3 nucleotides: TGTGCCAGCAGCGGAAACACCGGGGAGCTGTTTTTT. Together with reference TRBV5-4 and TRBJ2-2, the CDR3 gives the full variable domain: ETGVTQSPTHLIKTRGQQVTLRCSSQSGHNTVSWYQQALGQGPQFIFQYYREEENGRGNFPPRFSGLQFPNYSSELNVNALELDDSALYLCASSGNTGELFFGEGSRLTVL.

At least ten counts were recorded for this clonotype. The V call is TRBV20-1, the J call TRBJ2-5, with D unclear. The V end lost 3 bases, the J end lost 5 bases, and 7 bases lay between the germline ends. Germline V gives CDR1 DFQATT, CDR2 SNEGSKA (reference sequence). The CDR3 runs to 11 residues. CDR3 sequence: CSASNHETQYF. CDR3 DNA: TGCAGTGCTAGCAATCACGAGACCCAGTACTTC.